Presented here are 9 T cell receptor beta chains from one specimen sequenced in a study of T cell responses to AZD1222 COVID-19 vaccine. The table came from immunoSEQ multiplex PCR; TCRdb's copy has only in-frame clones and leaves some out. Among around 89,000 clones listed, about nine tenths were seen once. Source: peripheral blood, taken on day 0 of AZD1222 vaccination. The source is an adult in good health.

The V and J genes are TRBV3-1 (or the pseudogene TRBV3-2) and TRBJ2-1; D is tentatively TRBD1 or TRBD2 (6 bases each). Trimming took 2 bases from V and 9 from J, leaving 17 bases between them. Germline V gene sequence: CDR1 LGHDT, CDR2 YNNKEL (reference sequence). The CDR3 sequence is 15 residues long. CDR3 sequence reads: CASSQWLGGRGEQFF. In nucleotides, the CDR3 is TGTGCCAGCAGCCAATGGCTGGGGGGCCGAGGTGAGCAGTTCTTC.

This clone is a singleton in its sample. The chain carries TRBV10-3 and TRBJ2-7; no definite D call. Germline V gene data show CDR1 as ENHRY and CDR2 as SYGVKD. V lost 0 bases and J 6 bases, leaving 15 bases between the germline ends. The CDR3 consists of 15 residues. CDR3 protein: CAISESTARAGEQYF. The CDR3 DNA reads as TGTGCCATCAGTGAGTCGACGGCTCGGGCCGGCGAGCAGTACTTC.

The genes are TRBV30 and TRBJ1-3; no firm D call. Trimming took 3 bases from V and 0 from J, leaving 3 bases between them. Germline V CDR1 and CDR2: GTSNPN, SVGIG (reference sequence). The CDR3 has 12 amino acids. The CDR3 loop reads CAWSVSGNTIYF. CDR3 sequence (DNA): TGTGCCTGGAGCGTCTCTGGAAACACCATATATTTT. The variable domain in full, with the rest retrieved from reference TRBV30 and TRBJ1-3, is SQTIHQWPATLVQPVGSPLSLECTVEGTSNPNLYWYRQAAGRGLQLLFYSVGIGQISSEVPQNLSASRPQDRQFILSSKKLLLSDSGFYLCAWSVSGNTIYFGEGSWLTVV.

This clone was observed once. CDR3 sequence reads: CAVQGQTQETQYF. The CDR3 nucleotides are TGTGCCGTTCAGGGACAGACACAAGAGACCCAGTACTTC. The chain couples TRBV10-3 to TRBJ2-5; the match to TRBD1 covers 7 bases. The trim removed 11 bases at V and 2 bases at J, leaving 8 bases unmatched. The CDR3 extends over 13 amino acids. CDR1 and CDR2 (germline): ENHRY, SYGVKD.

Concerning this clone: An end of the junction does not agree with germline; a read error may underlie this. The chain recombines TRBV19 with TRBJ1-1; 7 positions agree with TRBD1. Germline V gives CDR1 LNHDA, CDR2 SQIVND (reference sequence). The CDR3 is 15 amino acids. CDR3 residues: CASSLLGTVNTEAFF. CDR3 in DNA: TGTGCCAGTAGCCTCCTCGGGACAGTGAACACTGAGGCTTTCTTT.

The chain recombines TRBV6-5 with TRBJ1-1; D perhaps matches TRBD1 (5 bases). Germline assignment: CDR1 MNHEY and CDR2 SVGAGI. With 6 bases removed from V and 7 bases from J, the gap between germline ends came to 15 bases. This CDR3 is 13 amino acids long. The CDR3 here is CASSYRTPSEAFF. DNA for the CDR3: TGTGCCAGCAGCTACCGGACACCTAGTGAAGCTTTCTTT.

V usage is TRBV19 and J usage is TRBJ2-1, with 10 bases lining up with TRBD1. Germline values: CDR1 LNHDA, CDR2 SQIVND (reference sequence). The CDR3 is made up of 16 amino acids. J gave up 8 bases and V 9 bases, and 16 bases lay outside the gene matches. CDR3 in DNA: TGTGCCAGCACTAGGGATACCGGGACAGGGGTAGATGAGCAGTTCTTC. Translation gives CASTRDTGTGVDEQFF.

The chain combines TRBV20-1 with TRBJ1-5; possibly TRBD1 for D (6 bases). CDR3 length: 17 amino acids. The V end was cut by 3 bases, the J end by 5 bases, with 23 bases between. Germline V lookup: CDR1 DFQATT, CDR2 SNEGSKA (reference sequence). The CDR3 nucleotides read TGCAGTGCTAGTTCGGGACACCCCAAGAGGGGTGATCAGCCCCAGCATTTT. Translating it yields CSASSGHPKRGDQPQHF.

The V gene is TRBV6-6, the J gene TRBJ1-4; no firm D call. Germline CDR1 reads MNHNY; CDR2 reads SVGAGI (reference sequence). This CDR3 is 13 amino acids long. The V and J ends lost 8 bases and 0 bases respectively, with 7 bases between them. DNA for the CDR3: TGTGCCAGCGCGCGGACAACTAATGAAAAACTGTTTTTT. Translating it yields CASARTTNEKLFF.